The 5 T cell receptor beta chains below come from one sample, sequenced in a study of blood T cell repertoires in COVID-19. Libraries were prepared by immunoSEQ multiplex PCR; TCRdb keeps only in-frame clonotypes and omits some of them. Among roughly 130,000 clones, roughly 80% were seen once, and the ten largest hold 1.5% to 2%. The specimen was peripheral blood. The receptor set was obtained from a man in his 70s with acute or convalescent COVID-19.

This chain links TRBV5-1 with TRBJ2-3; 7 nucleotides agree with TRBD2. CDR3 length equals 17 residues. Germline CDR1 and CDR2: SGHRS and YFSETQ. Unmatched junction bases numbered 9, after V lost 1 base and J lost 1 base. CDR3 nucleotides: TGCGCCAGCAGCTTGTCAGCCCCTAGCGGCCGCACAGATACGCAGTATTTT. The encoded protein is CASSLSAPSGRTDTQYF.

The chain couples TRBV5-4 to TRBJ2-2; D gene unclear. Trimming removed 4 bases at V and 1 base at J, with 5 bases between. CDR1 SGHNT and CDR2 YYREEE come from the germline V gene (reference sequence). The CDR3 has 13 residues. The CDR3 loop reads CASSQQNTGELFF. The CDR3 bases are TGTGCCAGCAGCCAACAGAACACCGGGGAGCTGTTTTTT. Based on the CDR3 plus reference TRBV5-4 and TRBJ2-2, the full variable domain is ETGVTQSPTHLIKTRGQQVTLRCSSQSGHNTVSWYQQALGQGPQFIFQYYREEENGRGNFPPRFSGLQFPNYSSELNVNALELDDSALYLCASSQQNTGELFFGEGSRLTVL.

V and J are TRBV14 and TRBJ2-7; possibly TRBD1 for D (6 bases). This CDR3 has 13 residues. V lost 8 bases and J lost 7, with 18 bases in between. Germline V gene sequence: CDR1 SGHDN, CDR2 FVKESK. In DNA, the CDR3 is TGTGCCAGCGCGGCACAGGGTCTGGGGGAGCAGTACTTC. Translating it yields CASAAQGLGEQYF.

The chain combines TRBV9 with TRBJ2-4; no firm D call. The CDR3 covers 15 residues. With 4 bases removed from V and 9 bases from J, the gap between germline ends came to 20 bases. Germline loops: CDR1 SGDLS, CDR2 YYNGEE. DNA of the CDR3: TGTGCCAGCAGCCCCAGAGGCTCCCCCGAAAGCATTCAGTACTTC. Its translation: CASSPRGSPESIQYF.

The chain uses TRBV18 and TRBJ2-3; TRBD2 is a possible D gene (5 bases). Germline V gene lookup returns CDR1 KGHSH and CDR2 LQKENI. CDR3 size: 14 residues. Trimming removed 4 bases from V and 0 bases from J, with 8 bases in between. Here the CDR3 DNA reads TGTGCCAGCTCACTTCGGGGTAGCACAGATACGCAGTATTTT. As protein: CASSLRGSTDTQYF. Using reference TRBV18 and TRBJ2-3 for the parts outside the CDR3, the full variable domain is NAGVMQNPRHLVRRRGQEARLRCSPMKGHSHVYWYRQLPEEGLKFMVYLQKENIIDESGMPKERFSAEFPKEGPSILRIQQVVRGDSAAYFCASSLRGSTDTQYFGPGTRLTVL.